The 22 T cell receptor beta chains in this list originate from one sample, sequenced in a study of a mutant IDH1 vaccine in newly diagnosed glioma. The table came from immunoSEQ multiplex PCR; TCRdb's copy has only in-frame clones and leaves some out. Of roughly 86,000 clones listed, roughly nine tenths are singletons. Their specific antigens are unknown. Time point here: week 47, end of study. Doses comprised 300 ug of mutant IDH1 20-mer peptide each, plus topical imiquimod. The sample was PBMCs, taken from a glioma patient whose treatment included an IDH1 peptide vaccine. The receptors shown here come from a woman between 50 and 59 years old with glioma.

On this clone: An end of the junction differs from the germline gene, which may be a read error. The rearrangement joins TRBV5-1 to TRBJ2-7, with 8 bases lining up with TRBD1. This CDR3 region has 15 residues. Germline V gives CDR1 SGHRS, CDR2 YFSETQ. In nucleotides, the CDR3 is TGCGCCAGCAGCTCGCAAGACAGGGGCCGCTACGAGCAGTGCTTC. Translating it yields CASSSQDRGRYEQCF.

The V gene is TRBV5-1, the J gene TRBJ2-7; 8 nucleotides match TRBD1. The CDR3 has 14 residues. The germline gives CDR1 SGHRS, CDR2 YFSETQ. V gave up 2 bases and J gave up 5 bases; unmatched junction bases: 6. The CDR3 coding sequence is TGCGCCAGCAGCTTTACCGGGACAGGAAACGAGCAGTACTTC. Its protein is CASSFTGTGNEQYF.

The chain uses TRBV28 and TRBJ2-1, with 7 bases matching TRBD2. The CDR3 runs to 16 residues. The germline CDR1 and CDR2 sequences are MDHEN and SYDVKM. With V trimmed by 4 bases and J by 4 bases, 10 bases remained unmatched. As DNA, the CDR3 is TGTGCCAGCAGTTCCATGGGCAGCGGGAAGTACAATGAGCAGTTCTTC. Amino acids: CASSSMGSGKYNEQFF.

The rearrangement links TRBV19 to TRBJ2-1, with TRBD1 identical over 8 bases. V lost 5 bases, J lost 3 bases, and 12 bases stayed unmatched. Germline V lookup: CDR1 LNHDA, CDR2 SQIVND (reference sequence). This CDR3 has 17 amino acids. The CDR3 here is CASSRTAGQDFYNEQFF. The CDR3, as DNA: TGTGCCAGTAGTCGAACCGCGGGACAGGACTTCTACAATGAGCAGTTCTTC.

The chain is built from TRBV12-5 and TRBJ2-2; 7 positions match TRBD2. Trimming at V came to 6 bases and at J to 3 bases, leaving 4 bases not matched to a gene. The germline V gene has CDR1 LGHNT and CDR2 FRNRAP. The CDR3 has 14 residues. The CDR3 region has the DNA TGTGCTAGTGGCCTGGGGGGGGACACCGGGGAGCTGTTTTTT. Amino acid sequence: CASGLGGDTGELFF.

V and J are TRBV5-1 and TRBJ1-4; maybe TRBD1 (5 bases). The V end lost 0 bases, the J end lost 8 bases, and 14 bases lay between the germline ends. The CDR3 runs 15 residues. CDR1 is SGHRS and CDR2 is YFSETQ in the germline V gene. CDR3 amino acids: CASSLVGSGDEKLFF. For the CDR3, the DNA is TGCGCCAGCAGCTTGGTTGGGTCCGGGGACGAAAAACTGTTTTTT.

The J gene is TRBJ1-1, the V gene TRBV11-1; no reliable D call. Between the trimmed V and J ends, which lost 1 base and 5 bases, there was a span of 14 bases. This CDR3 spans 15 amino acids. CDR1 SGHAT and CDR2 FQDESV come from the germline V gene (reference sequence). CDR3 in amino acids: CASSLEVDWETEAFF. In DNA, the CDR3 is TGTGCCAGCAGCTTAGAGGTGGACTGGGAGACTGAAGCTTTCTTT.

The chain's CDR3 is CASSPRGGSDYNEQFF. DNA of the CDR3: TGTGCCAGCAGTCCTCGGGGCGGGAGCGACTACAATGAGCAGTTCTTC. This chain joins TRBV28 and TRBJ2-1; 7 positions agree with TRBD2. V was pared by 5 bases and J by 3 bases, with 10 bases of the junction left unmatched. The CDR3 sequence is 16 residues long. Germline CDR1 is MDHEN and CDR2 is SYDVKM.

This chain connects TRBV11-2 to TRBJ1-3; unclear D gene. Germline values: CDR1 SGHAT, CDR2 FQNNGV. V was cut by 2 bases and J by 2 bases, with 10 bases left in between. The CDR3 is made up of 15 amino acids. The CDR3 protein is CASSLRESAGNTIYF. The CDR3 coding sequence is TGTGCCAGCAGCTTAAGGGAGAGCGCTGGAAACACCATATATTTT.

The chain employs TRBV6-6 and TRBJ1-2; no clear D. The CDR3 consists of 13 residues. Germline V CDR1 and CDR2: MNHNY, SVGAGI (reference sequence). Trimming stripped 6 bases from V and 0 bases from J, with 8 bases between. In DNA, the CDR3 is TGTGCCAGCAGATTTGACCCTAACTATGGCTACACCTTC. It specifies CASRFDPNYGYTF.

This chain links TRBV30 with TRBJ2-3; D ambiguous. The V gene lost 3 bases and the J gene lost 7 bases, with 11 bases spanning the gap. This CDR3 is 12 amino acids long. Germline V CDR1 and CDR2: GTSNPN, SVGIG (reference sequence). The CDR3 DNA is TGTGCCTGGAGCGCCTCCGCTTATACGCAGTATTTT. It encodes CAWSASAYTQYF.

This clone came up a few times. The CDR3 bases are TGTGCCAGCAGTGAAATTCCATTTGAGGGTGACTACACCTTC. It specifies CASSEIPFEGDYTF. The V and J genes are TRBV6-1 and TRBJ1-2; D gene ambiguous. The ends were cut back, 2 bases at V and 10 bases at J, with 17 bases in the middle. Germline V CDR1 and CDR2: MNHNS, SASEGT. This CDR3 contains 14 residues.

V gene TRBV5-1 combines with J gene TRBJ1-2; D ambiguous. The CDR3 consists of 12 residues. The germline gives CDR1 SGHRS, CDR2 YFSETQ. V was shortened by 3 bases and J by 0 bases, with 3 bases between the two germline ends. CDR3 nucleotides: TGCGCCAGCAGCTCTACTAACTATGGCTACACCTTC. Protein product: CASSSTNYGYTF.

The chain has TRBV10-3 and TRBJ2-4; 13 nucleotides agree with TRBD2. Germline V gene sequence: CDR1 ENHRY, CDR2 SYGVKD. The CDR3 contains 20 residues. The V gene end was trimmed by 0 bases and the J gene end by 1 base; junction bases not matched to a gene: 9. The DNA for the CDR3 is TGTGCCATCAGTGAGTCGGGCTGGACTAGCGGGAGAGGGGCCAAAAACATTCAGTACTTC. Translated: CAISESGWTSGRGAKNIQYF.

J is TRBJ2-3 and V is TRBV2; D might be TRBD2 (6 bases). In germline, CDR1 is SNHLY, CDR2 FYNNEI. This CDR3 region has 15 residues. V was trimmed by 6 bases and J by 0 bases, leaving 13 bases between them. The DNA for the CDR3 is TGTGCCAGCAGCGAGGGACTGGGTAGCACAGATACGCAGTATTTT. Translation: CASSEGLGSTDTQYF.

This chain connects TRBV10-1 to TRBJ2-1; D possibly uses TRBD1 or TRBD2 (5 bases each). The CDR3 is 15 residues long. Germline assignment: CDR1 WNHNN and CDR2 SYGVQD (reference sequence). The germline V and J ends were trimmed by 2 bases and 5 bases, with 13 bases remaining between them. The CDR3 DNA follows: TGCGCCAGCAGTGAGGGGGGACCACCGAACAATGAGCAGTTCTTC. It translates to CASSEGGPPNNEQFF.

The V and J genes are TRBV27 and TRBJ2-1; TRBD2 is a possible D gene (6 bases). The CDR3 has 14 residues. Trimming left V 5 bases short and J 2 bases short, with 10 bases between. CDR1 and CDR2 (germline): MNHEY, SMNVEV (reference sequence). CDR3 coding DNA: TGTGCCAGCAGTCGGGAGAGGACCTACAATGAGCAGTTCTTC. As protein: CASSRERTYNEQFF.

The V gene is TRBV15, the J gene TRBJ2-1, with D hard to call. This CDR3 spans 12 amino acids. Trimming pared 4 bases from V and 8 bases from J, leaving 9 bases between. Per the germline V gene, CDR1 is LNHNV and CDR2 is YYDKDF (reference sequence). The CDR3 here is CATSTPRYEQFF. The CDR3 region has the DNA TGTGCCACCAGCACCCCTCGCTATGAGCAGTTCTTC.

The V call is TRBV28, the J call TRBJ2-3, with D hard to call. Per the germline V gene, CDR1 is MDHEN and CDR2 is SYDVKM. The CDR3 totals 13 residues. The V and J ends lost 2 bases and 4 bases respectively, with 7 bases between them. This chain's CDR3 is CASSLANPDTQYF. The CDR3 nucleotides are TGTGCCAGCAGTTTAGCCAACCCAGATACGCAGTATTTT.

This chain links TRBV7-9 with TRBJ2-5; D is undetermined. The germline V gene has CDR1 SEHNR and CDR2 FQNEAQ (reference sequence). Trimming cost V 4 bases and J 2 bases, with 8 bases left between them. The CDR3 is made up of 13 amino acids. The CDR3 spells CASSSLWQETQYF. In nucleotides, the CDR3 is TGTGCCAGCAGCTCCCTTTGGCAAGAGACCCAGTACTTC.

The rearrangement links TRBV5-5 to TRBJ2-5; 11 bases are shared with TRBD2. This CDR3 has 16 amino acids. V shed 4 bases and J 4 bases; nucleotides not matched to a gene: 9. Germline CDR1 is SGHKS and CDR2 is YYEKEE (reference sequence). This CDR3 reads CASSGVLAGVVETQYF. The CDR3 bases are TGTGCCAGCAGCGGCGTACTAGCGGGAGTCGTAGAGACCCAGTACTTC.

The rearrangement joins TRBV27 to TRBJ2-7; possibly TRBD1 for D (6 bases). Trimming took 2 bases from V and 3 from J, leaving 11 bases between them. The length of the CDR3 is 14 residues. From germline, CDR1 is MNHEY and CDR2 SMNVEV (reference sequence). CDR3 sequence reads: CASSLDVRGYEQYF. The CDR3 bases are TGTGCCAGCAGTTTAGATGTCAGGGGCTACGAGCAGTACTTC.